Listed below are T cell receptor beta chains from one sample, sequenced in a study of cytomegalovirus exposure and HLA in healthy donors. Method: immunoSEQ multiplex PCR; TCRdb's copy keeps in-frame clones and lacks some. This sample has about 140,000 clones, with roughly 80% found just once. The sequenced sample consisted of PBMCs. All receptors derive from a woman younger than 45 in good health and CMV-seronegative. The conserved cysteine and the conserved F or W are not part of the CDR3 here. Each record gives: clone size, D gene, V gene, CDR3 protein. The D gene is left open where the match is weak. Clone size is shown for a subset of rows, as once, few, many or a class of expanded clone.

>-|-|TRBV2
ASSPGTNQPQH
>-|-|TRBV16
ASSLNPMTGRRELF
>-|TRBD2|TRBV5-1
ASRNPGGSSYEQY
>-|-|TRBV18
ASSPLSSPSGDTIY
>-|-|TRBV6-1
ASSYPSALH
>-|TRBD1|TRBV27
ASSPGQGYGYT
>-|-|TRBV29-1
SVQGAVQETQY
>-|TRBD2|TRBV30
AWSVPGGGSTDTQY
>few|-|TRBV6-1
ASTKEGNTEAF
>once|-|TRBV12-2
ASRLALRGQGEGGNTIY
>-|TRBD1|TRBV30
AWRQGGDTQY
>-|TRBD1|TRBV5-1
ASSLGTGLDTQY
>-|-|TRBV6-1
ASSGLSYNSPLH
>-|TRBD1|TRBV9
ASSPSWGQGARNTEAF
>few|-|TRBV6-1
ASSENSSYEQY
>-|TRBD1|TRBV6-1
ASRGQGAVNTEAF
>-|-|TRBV18
ASSPVLGGYT
>-|-|TRBV5-1
ASSLVAGQNYGYT